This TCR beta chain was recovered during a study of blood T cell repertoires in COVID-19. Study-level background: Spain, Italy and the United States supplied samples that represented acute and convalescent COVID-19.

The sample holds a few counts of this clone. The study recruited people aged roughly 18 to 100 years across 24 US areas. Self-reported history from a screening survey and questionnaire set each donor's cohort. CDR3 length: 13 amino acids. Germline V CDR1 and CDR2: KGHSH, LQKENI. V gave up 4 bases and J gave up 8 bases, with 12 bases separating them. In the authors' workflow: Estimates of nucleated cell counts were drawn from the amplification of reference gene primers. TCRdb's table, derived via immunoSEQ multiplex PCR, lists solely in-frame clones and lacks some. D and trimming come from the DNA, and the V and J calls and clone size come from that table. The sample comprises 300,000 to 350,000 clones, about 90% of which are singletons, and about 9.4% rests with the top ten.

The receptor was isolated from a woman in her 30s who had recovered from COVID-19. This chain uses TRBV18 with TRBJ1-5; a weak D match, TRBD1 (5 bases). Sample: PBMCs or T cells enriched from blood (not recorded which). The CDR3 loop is CASSRATGEPQHF. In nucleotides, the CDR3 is TGTGCCAGCTCACGAGCAACAGGAGAGCCCCAGCATTTT.